This T cell receptor beta chain emerged from a study of sequential checkpoint blockade in melanoma. As for the study in general: First-line arms were nivolumab then ipilimumab, or the reverse, randomized 1:1. Both treatment sequences were followed by maintenance nivolumab.

Clones were sequenced by immunoSEQ multiplex PCR, and TCRdb holds only the in-frame ones, with some missing. Of about 27,000 clones in the sample, 70% to 80% were seen once. The germline V gene has CDR1 SGHVS and CDR2 FQNEAQ. V lost 7 bases to trimming and J lost 6 bases; unmatched junction nucleotides: 14. This CDR3 contains 15 residues. As for treatment: randomized to nivolumab then ipilimumab (arm A) or the reverse (arm B). This specimen consisted of CD8+ T cells sorted from blood (inferred from file names), obtained from a patient given nivolumab and ipilimumab in sequence. This clonotype originated in a human donor with melanoma. The J gene is TRBJ2-7, the V gene TRBV7-8; TRBD2 matches 8 bases. The CDR3 DNA sequence: TGTGCCAGCACCCCACGCAGGTCGGGGGGGACCGAGCAGTACTTC. Translating gives CASTPRRSGGTEQYF.